Sequencing of this T cell receptor beta chain was carried out in a study of control samples from healthy donors and cancer patients. The repertoire was sequenced with immunoSEQ multiplex PCR; TCRdb's copy has only in-frame clones and lacks some. The sample shows around 100,000 clones, roughly 92% of them seen only once. Looked up from germline, CDR1 is SGHTA and CDR2 is FQGNSA. V dropped 4 bases and J dropped 4; count of bases not matched to a gene: 3. The CDR3 is 14 amino acids. This sequence originates from a human donor in good health. The donor label of this sample is uncertain. This chain links TRBV7-2 with TRBJ1-5; 8 nucleotides match TRBD1. The source material was blood. The CDR3 bases are TGTGCCAGCAGCTCCACAGGGGGGAATCAGCCCCAGCATTTT. Its translation: CASSSTGGNQPQHF.